This T cell receptor beta chain stems from a study of T cell responses to AZD1222 COVID-19 vaccine. With regard to this clone: Its cognate antigen is unknown.

CDR3 length: 16 amino acids. Trimming pared 3 bases from V and 8 bases from J, leaving 19 bases between. Germline CDR1 is MDHEN and CDR2 is SYDVKM. General study points: Recipients of two AZD1222 doses showed rising Spike-specific TCR breadth and depth. Reportedly, close to half of spike-specific TCRs are directed against unmutated variant regions. Baseline seropositivity occurred in only 5 or 6 AZD1222 recipients. White British donors predominated, females outnumbered males, and clonal diversity was possibly underestimated.

Libraries were prepared by immunoSEQ multiplex PCR; TCRdb keeps only in-frame clonotypes and omits some of them. The sample has 95,000 to 150,000 clones, 92% seen once. The receptor was derived from an adult in good health. The sequences come from peripheral blood, collected on day 0 of AZD1222 vaccination. The rearrangement joins TRBV28 to TRBJ1-4, with D perhaps matching TRBD1 (5 bases). The chain's CDR3 is CASSFGWGPSGEKLFF. The CDR3 coding sequence is TGTGCCAGCAGTTTTGGGTGGGGACCTTCAGGCGAAAAACTGTTTTTT.